Each of the 13 T cell receptor beta chains below was sequenced from the same sample in a study of cytomegalovirus exposure and HLA in healthy donors. The PCR ran on 60 Vbeta and 13 Jbeta primers. TCRdb's table, derived via immunoSEQ multiplex PCR, lists solely in-frame clones and lacks some. This table holds 150,000 to 200,000 clones, about 74% found once. The sequenced material came from PBMCs. Receptors originate from a male donor in good health and CMV-seronegative.

J is TRBJ2-2 and V is TRBV7-2; weak D call: TRBD1 (6 bases). Germline V gives CDR1 SGHTA, CDR2 FQGNSA. The V end lost 1 base, the J end lost 4 bases, and 16 bases lay between the germline ends. The CDR3 has 17 residues. The CDR3 DNA follows: TGTGCCAGCAGCTTAGTGGGGGCTCCTCTCGCCACCGGGGAGCTGTTTTTT. Translated: CASSLVGAPLATGELFF.

The gene calls are TRBV19 and TRBJ2-1; 13 nucleotides line up with TRBD2. The CDR3 is 15 amino acids. CDR1 and CDR2 from the germline V gene are LNHDA and SQIVND (reference sequence). J was trimmed by 9 bases and V by 7 bases; bases with no gene match: 9. For the CDR3, the DNA is TGTGCCAGTACCCAAACTAGCGGGGGGGTCGGTGAGCAGTTCTTC. Encoded protein: CASTQTSGGVGEQFF.

The J gene is TRBJ1-1, the V gene TRBV7-2, with 7 bases lining up with TRBD1. Germline V gene data show CDR1 as SGHTA and CDR2 as FQGNSA. The CDR3 is 13 residues long. J lost 3 bases, V lost 4 bases, and 2 bases had no gene match. The DNA of the CDR3 is TGTGCCAGCAGCTGGGGACAGTACACTGAAGCTTTCTTT. Its protein is CASSWGQYTEAFF.

The V call is TRBV29-1, the J call TRBJ1-2; D is possibly TRBD1 (5 bases). The V and J ends lost 5 bases and 3 bases respectively, with 13 bases between them. The CDR3 sequence is 13 residues long. CDR1 and CDR2 from the germline V gene are SQVTM and ANQGSEA. CDR3 amino acids: CSVPTEPYYGYTF. CDR3 sequence (DNA): TGCAGCGTTCCGACAGAGCCCTACTATGGCTACACCTTC.

This clone was seen more than once but under ten times. The rearrangement links TRBV19 to TRBJ1-1; 11 positions agree with TRBD1. V lost 10 bases to trimming and J lost 4 bases; unmatched junction nucleotides: 5. The CDR3 spans 13 residues. Germline loops: CDR1 LNHDA, CDR2 SQIVND (reference sequence). This CDR3 reads CATSGTGGTEAFF. In DNA form, the CDR3 reads TGTGCCACCTCGGGGACAGGGGGCACTGAAGCTTTCTTT.

The rearrangement links TRBV6-6 to TRBJ1-6, with TRBD1 matching over 7 bases. Germline V gene lookup returns CDR1 MNHNY and CDR2 SVGAGI (reference sequence). Trimming at V came to 6 bases and at J to 7 bases, leaving 3 bases not matched to a gene. The CDR3 sequence is 13 residues long. The CDR3 region is CASSRQGNSPLHF. CDR3 DNA sequence: TGTGCCAGCAGCAGACAGGGCAATTCACCCCTCCACTTT.

The chain employs TRBV6-5 and TRBJ2-1, with 13 bases matching TRBD2. Trimming removed 7 bases from V and 7 bases from J; junction bases left unmatched: 7. The CDR3 contains 15 residues. CDR1 MNHEY and CDR2 SVGAGI come from the germline V gene. The CDR3 here is CASNWGTSGKNEQFF. CDR3 nucleotide sequence: TGTGCCAGCAATTGGGGGACTAGCGGGAAGAATGAGCAGTTCTTC.

The chain employs TRBV4-1 and TRBJ1-4; a weak D match, TRBD1 (6 bases). In germline, CDR1 is MGHRA, CDR2 YSYEKL. CDR3 length: 16 residues. Trimming shortened V by 2 bases and J by 8 bases, and 18 bases separated the two germline ends. CDR3 loop: CASSQFDRGWGEKLFF. The CDR3 coding sequence is TGCGCCAGCAGCCAATTTGATAGGGGGTGGGGGGAAAAACTGTTTTTT.

The chain links TRBV19 to TRBJ2-5, with D unresolved. V gave up 2 bases and J gave up 5 bases, with 9 bases separating them. CDR1 LNHDA and CDR2 SQIVND come from the germline V gene (reference sequence). The CDR3 loop spans 13 amino acids. The CDR3 region is CASSIQPRETQYF. The CDR3 DNA follows: TGTGCCAGTAGTATACAGCCGCGGGAGACCCAGTACTTC.

This clone was detected only a few times. The V gene is TRBV5-5, the J gene TRBJ2-7; 7 bases are shared with TRBD1. Unmatched junction bases numbered 8, after V lost 4 bases and J lost 1 base. Germline CDR1 is SGHKS and CDR2 is YYEKEE (reference sequence). This CDR3 spans 15 amino acids. CDR3 nucleotide sequence: TGTGCCAGCAGCGTCGGACAGGCGAGTTCCTACGAGCAGTACTTC. It translates to CASSVGQASSYEQYF.

The rearrangement links TRBV9 to TRBJ2-5; a possible D gene is TRBD1 (6 bases). The CDR3 consists of 14 residues. Germline V gene lookup returns CDR1 SGDLS and CDR2 YYNGEE. Trimming took 4 bases from V and 5 from J, leaving 15 bases between them. The CDR3 DNA reads as TGTGCCAGCAGCTCGCAGGTACAGGGCGAGACCCAGTACTTC. Encoded protein: CASSSQVQGETQYF. The full variable domain, completed using reference TRBV9 and TRBJ2-5, is DSGVTQTPKHLITATGQRVTLRCSPRSGDLSVYWYQQSLDQGLQFLIQYYNGEERAKGNILERFSAQQFPDLHSELNLSSLELGDSALYFCASSSQVQGETQYFGPGTRLLVL.

The chain joins TRBV19 to TRBJ2-4, with 10 bases lining up with TRBD1. Germline CDR1 is LNHDA and CDR2 is SQIVND (reference sequence). V was clipped by 8 bases and J by 4 bases; unmatched bases: 2. The CDR3 has 13 residues. In DNA form, the CDR3 reads TGTGCCAGTGAGGGACAGGGGAAAAACATTCAGTACTTC. Protein: CASEGQGKNIQYF.

The chain has TRBV7-8 and TRBJ2-7, with 12 bases that match TRBD1. The CDR3 consists of 15 residues. Looked up from germline, CDR1 is SGHVS and CDR2 is FQNEAQ. V shed 5 bases and J 6 bases; nucleotides not matched to a gene: 8. This CDR3 reads CASSPFGDRGPEQYF. The CDR3 nucleotides are TGTGCCAGCAGCCCCTTCGGGGACAGGGGGCCCGAGCAGTACTTC.